Presented here are 23 T cell receptor beta chains from one specimen sequenced in a study of blood T cells in healthy people across ages. A sample-barcoded 5' primer and a J-beta primer mix were used in a second PCR of roughly 6 to 11 cycles. From the 5' RACE reads, TCRdb called clonotypes with MiXCR, one entry per CDR3 protein. Of roughly 680,000 distinct CDR3 sequences listed, 45% to 50% were seen once; the top ten hold 30% to 35%. Sample: blood. The receptors shown here come from a woman in her sixties or seventies in good health.

The CDR3 here is CASRERQGGNTEAFF. CDR3 bases: TGTGCCAGCAGAGAGAGACAGGGTGGTAACACTGAAGCTTTCTTT. V is TRBV2 and J is TRBJ1-1; 7 nucleotides match TRBD1. Trimming cost V 6 bases and J 2 bases; bases outside gene matches: 9. The CDR3 runs 15 residues. Germline V lookup: CDR1 SNHLY, CDR2 FYNNEI.

V is TRBV12-3 or TRBV12-4 and J is TRBJ2-4; 9 nucleotides align to TRBD1. The end of the DNA is better explained by TRBJ2-7, so the J call may be wrong. The length of the CDR3 is 13 residues. The CDR3 sequence is CASRRTGVGEQYF. The CDR3 nucleotides read TGTGCCAGCAGGCGGACAGGGGTGGGCGAGCAGTACTTC.

This clonotype has more than one count but fewer than ten. The CDR3 loop reads CSAPRGLGETQYF. The CDR3 bases are TGCAGTGCTCCCAGGGGGCTTGGTGAGACCCAGTACTTC. The rearrangement links TRBV20-1 to TRBJ2-5, with 8 positions matching TRBD1. Looked up from germline, CDR1 is DFQATT and CDR2 is SNEGSKA (reference sequence). The CDR3 consists of 13 residues. J lost 5 bases, V lost 5 bases, and 7 bases had no gene match.

This clonotype was observed many times. The chain recombines TRBV7-2 with TRBJ2-5; possibly TRBD1 or TRBD2 for D (5 bases each). Germline values: CDR1 SGHTA, CDR2 FQGNSA. The CDR3 is made up of 14 amino acids. Trimming cost V 6 bases and J 0 bases, with 11 bases left between them. The CDR3 DNA reads TGTGCCAGCAGGACCCGGGACCACCAAGAGACCCAGTACTTC. It codes for CASRTRDHQETQYF.

V and J are TRBV7-2 and TRBJ2-1; D may correspond to TRBD1 or TRBD2 (5 bases each). The tail of the sequence fits TRBJ2-7 better, so the J call may be wrong. This CDR3 contains 15 residues. Germline lookup yields CDR1 SGHTA and CDR2 FQGNSA. The CDR3 region has the DNA TGTGCCAGCAGCCCCCGGGGCCTATCCTACAATGAGCAGTACTTC. This encodes CASSPRGLSYNEQYF.

Concerning this clonotype itself: A much larger clone differs from this one at a single base, so this may be a read error. V is TRBV7-2 and J is TRBJ2-1; tentative D call: TRBD2 (6 bases). V dropped 7 bases and J dropped 7 bases, with 11 bases sitting between them. Germline V gene sequence: CDR1 SGHTA, CDR2 FQGNSA. The CDR3 is made up of 12 amino acids. For the CDR3, the DNA is TGTGCCAGCACCCCTGGGGGGAATGAGCAGTTCTTC. As protein: CASTPGGNEQFF. The whole variable domain, filled in from reference TRBV7-2 and TRBJ2-1, reads GAGVSQSPSNKVTEKGKDVELRCDPISGHTALYWYRQSLGQGLEFLIYFQGNSAPDKSGLPSDRFSAERTGGSVSTLTIQRTQQEDSAVYLCASTPGGNEQFFGPGTRLTVL.

This clonotype has ten or more counts. The chain uses TRBV5-1 and TRBJ2-3, with 9 bases lining up with TRBD2. The V segment lost 4 bases and the J segment 5 bases; nucleotides outside the gene matches: 5. The CDR3 spans 14 residues. Germline V gene lookup returns CDR1 SGHRS and CDR2 YFSETQ. CDR3 in amino acids: CASSALAGLDTQYF. The CDR3 DNA sequence: TGCGCCAGCAGCGCGCTAGCGGGATTAGATACGCAGTATTTT.

This rearrangement joins TRBV7-3 to TRBJ2-3; 7 bases agree with TRBD2. Germline V gene lookup returns CDR1 SGHTA and CDR2 FQGTGA. The CDR3 covers 13 residues. The junction had 2 bases not matched to a gene; V was cut back by 5 bases and J by 3 bases. The DNA of the CDR3 is TGTGCCAGCAGCCACGGGGGGACAGATACGCAGTATTTT. Protein: CASSHGGTDTQYF.

J is TRBJ2-3 and V is TRBV5-4; unclear D gene. Deletions cut 4 bases from V and 2 bases from J, with 11 bases between. Per the germline V gene, CDR1 is SGHNT and CDR2 is YYREEE (reference sequence). The CDR3 runs 14 residues. CDR3 nucleotides: TGTGCCAGCAGCCCCCGGGTCCCCACAGATACGCAGTATTTT. Its translation is CASSPRVPTDTQYF.

This clonotype is a singleton in its sample. The genes are TRBV12-3 or TRBV12-4 and TRBJ2-1, with 8 bases identical to TRBD1. V gave up 1 base and J gave up 4 bases; unmatched junction bases: 12. The CDR3 extends over 18 amino acids. The CDR3 coding sequence is TGTGCCAGCAGTTTAGTCAGGGGGCGAGTAGCGGTTTACAATGAGCAGTTCTTC. Encoded protein: CASSLVRGRVAVYNEQFF.

V usage is TRBV20-1 and J usage is TRBJ2-1; D gene ambiguous. This CDR3 contains 15 residues. Per the germline V gene, CDR1 is DFQATT and CDR2 is SNEGSKA (reference sequence). The V and J ends lost 3 bases and 9 bases respectively, with 21 bases between them. The CDR3 reads CSARPPVRPKVEQFF. CDR3 nucleotides: TGCAGTGCTAGGCCCCCAGTCCGGCCCAAGGTTGAGCAGTTCTTC.

This clonotype was observed many times. The V and J genes are TRBV13 and TRBJ1-1, with D possibly TRBD1 on 5 matching bases. Trimming pared 5 bases from V and 1 base from J, leaving 17 bases between. Germline assignment: CDR1 PRHDT and CDR2 FYEKMQ (reference sequence). The CDR3 totals 16 residues. The CDR3 loop reads CASSPPPAGRNTEAFF. CDR3 DNA sequence: TGTGCCAGCAGCCCACCCCCCGCGGGGCGGAACACTGAAGCTTTCTTT.

This clonotype came up a few times. The chain combines TRBV2 with TRBJ2-5; D may correspond to TRBD1 or TRBD2 (5 bases each). This CDR3 is built from 14 residues. CDR1 is SNHLY and CDR2 is FYNNEI in the germline V gene. The V gene lost 3 bases and the J gene lost 0 bases, with 8 bases spanning the gap. The CDR3 DNA sequence: TGTGCCAGCAGTGAGGGGGTACACCAAGAGACCCAGTACTTC. It is translated as CASSEGVHQETQYF.

The V call is TRBV12-3 or TRBV12-4, the J call TRBJ1-6, with D unresolved. Deletions cut 1 base from V and 9 bases from J, with 10 bases between. This CDR3 is built from 14 residues. The DNA for the CDR3 is TGTGCCAGCAGTTTAGAGGGCCCGGGTTCACCCCTCCACTTT. This encodes CASSLEGPGSPLHF.

This clonotype was observed a handful of times. The chain combines TRBV29-1 with TRBJ2-1; 14 bases are shared with TRBD2. V lost 6 bases and J lost 2; bases outside the gene matches: 3. This CDR3 region has 15 residues. Germline V lookup: CDR1 SQVTM, CDR2 ANQGSEA. The CDR3 DNA reads TGCAGCGTCGAGGGACTAGCGGGAGCCTACAATGAGCAGTTCTTC. This encodes CSVEGLAGAYNEQFF.

Many counts were recorded for this clonotype. The chain joins TRBV7-2 to TRBJ2-7; 7 bases align to TRBD2. The V segment lost 5 bases and the J segment 2 bases; nucleotides outside the gene matches: 3. Per the germline V gene, CDR1 is SGHTA and CDR2 is FQGNSA. This CDR3 region has 13 residues. The CDR3 DNA sequence: TGTGCCAGCAGCGCTGGGGGGGCCTACGAGCAGTACTTC. Its protein is CASSAGGAYEQYF.

The CDR3 spells CSARDEALGSYEQYF. In DNA form, the CDR3 reads TGCAGTGCTAGAGATGAGGCCCTAGGTTCCTACGAGCAGTACTTC. V usage is TRBV20-1 and J usage is TRBJ2-7; D unresolved. The ends were cut back, 0 bases at V and 1 base at J, with 13 bases in the middle. The CDR3 contains 15 residues. Per the germline V gene, CDR1 is DFQATT and CDR2 is SNEGSKA (reference sequence).

This chain uses TRBV7-9 with TRBJ2-1, with 12 bases aligning to TRBD2. This CDR3 contains 17 residues. The J segment lost 5 bases and the V segment lost 6 bases, leaving 11 bases of the junction unmatched. CDR1 and CDR2 from the germline V gene are SEHNR and FQNEAQ (reference sequence). CDR3 in DNA: TGTGCCAGCAGACCTGGACTAGCGGGACCTTCTAACAATGAGCAGTTCTTC. This codes for CASRPGLAGPSNNEQFF.

This sequence joins TRBV10-3 and TRBJ1-5; D gene uncertain. The CDR3 loop spans 14 amino acids. Trimming removed 2 bases from V and 1 base from J, with 6 bases in between. The germline CDR1 and CDR2 sequences are ENHRY and SYGVKD. This CDR3 reads CAISERQSNQPQHF. The CDR3 nucleotides read TGTGCCATCAGTGAGCGCCAGAGCAATCAGCCCCAGCATTTT.

CDR3: CSGVRGTTDTQYF. The CDR3 region has the DNA TGCAGCGGTGTTCGGGGGACTACAGATACGCAGTATTTT. The rearrangement joins TRBV29-1 to TRBJ2-3; possible D gene TRBD2, 6 bases. Deletions cut 7 bases from V and 3 bases from J, with 14 bases between. Germline CDR1 SQVTM, CDR2 ANQGSEA. CDR3 length equals 13 residues.

The chain has TRBV7-8 and TRBJ2-5; the match to TRBD2 covers 10 bases. Germline CDR1 reads SGHVS; CDR2 reads FQNEAQ. The CDR3 length is 15 residues. The ends lost 1 base at V and 11 bases at J; junction bases unmatched: 10. The CDR3 DNA is TGTGCCAGCAGCTTAGTGCTAGCGGGAGTGGTTGAGCAGTACTTC. This codes for CASSLVLAGVVEQYF.

CDR3 coding DNA: TGTGCCAGCAGGCCCGGGGCTGGGGAGACCCAGTACTTC. It specifies CASRPGAGETQYF. The chain is built from TRBV12-3 or TRBV12-4 and TRBJ2-5; D possibly uses TRBD1 or TRBD2 (5 bases each). The CDR3 covers 13 residues. The V gene lost 6 bases and the J gene lost 5 bases, with 13 bases spanning the gap.

CDR3 loop: CASSDGASGEQFF. DNA for the CDR3: TGTGCCAGCAGTGACGGCGCTAGCGGTGAGCAGTTCTTC. This sequence joins TRBV6-5 and TRBJ2-1; 7 positions match TRBD2. V lost 5 bases, J lost 9 bases, and 7 bases stayed unmatched. Germline V lookup: CDR1 MNHEY, CDR2 SVGAGI. This CDR3 is built from 13 residues.